This TCR beta chain was obtained from a study of T cell repertoires in Merkel cell carcinoma (dated by TCRdb to the late 2010s). The study in broad terms: The study excluded patients who had received intralesional immunotherapy or systemic immune checkpoint blockade before the biopsy. The MCPyV-specific clonotypes were initially defined from expanded tumor-infiltrating lymphocytes through tetramer sorting, cloning and paired TCR sequencing. To be included, a participant needed a diagnosis of MCPyV-positive Merkel cell carcinoma and tumor-infiltrating lymphocytes that had been successfully expanded in vitro. Results the study describes overall, beyond this receptor: Normal tissue biopsies were not studied.

Each study subject had MCPyV-positive Merkel cell carcinoma confirmed by biopsy and had serum antibodies to T-antigen that tested positive. Genomic DNA was extracted from six adjacent 10-micron frozen tumor sections without cell sorting or culture. Roughly 5 x 5 x 5 mm of tumor biopsy tissue was frozen in optimal cutting temperature compound. The presence of abundant Merkel cell carcinoma and infiltrating cells in the frozen biopsy was confirmed on hematoxylin and eosin scout sections. The immunoSEQ assay was used both to sequence TRB CDR3 from tumor genomic DNA and to process the resulting data. Held by TCRdb, this immuneACCESS table contains in-frame sequences only and omits some clones. Under half of the omission traces to an unresolved V gene where checked; the cause of the rest is unknown. Here the sample has about 15,000 clones; 76% occur a single time. The top ten clones comprise 15% to 20% of the sample.

This clone has more than one count but fewer than ten. Its antigen remains undetermined. No base qualities exist here, and no much larger clone lies one base off it. As encoded in the germline V gene, CDR1 is SNHLY while CDR2 is FYNNEI. V is shortened by 7 bases, J by 2 bases, and the region joining them spans 11 bases. The CDR3 starts with the cysteine, ends with the phenylalanine, and has 13 residues. The read is trimmed to its CDR3 DNA, 39 bases read in frame from base 1. What was sequenced was tumor tissue. The TCR comes from an adult with Merkel cell carcinoma. The rearranged chain carries TRBV2 and TRBJ2-5; the D match is possibly TRBD1 or TRBD2, with 6 bases aligned in each. CDR3 sequence: CASTRGGQETQYF. The sequenced DNA is TGTGCCAGCACCCGAGGGGGGCAAGAGACCCAGTACTTC. The entire variable domain, with the stretches around the CDR3 drawn from the reference TRBV2 and TRBJ2-5 proteins, is EPEVTQTPSHQVTQMGQEVILRCVPISNHLYFYWYRQILGQKVEFLVSFYNNEISEKSEIFDDQFSVERPDGSNFTLKIRSTKLEDSAMYFCASTRGGQETQYFGPGTRLLVL.